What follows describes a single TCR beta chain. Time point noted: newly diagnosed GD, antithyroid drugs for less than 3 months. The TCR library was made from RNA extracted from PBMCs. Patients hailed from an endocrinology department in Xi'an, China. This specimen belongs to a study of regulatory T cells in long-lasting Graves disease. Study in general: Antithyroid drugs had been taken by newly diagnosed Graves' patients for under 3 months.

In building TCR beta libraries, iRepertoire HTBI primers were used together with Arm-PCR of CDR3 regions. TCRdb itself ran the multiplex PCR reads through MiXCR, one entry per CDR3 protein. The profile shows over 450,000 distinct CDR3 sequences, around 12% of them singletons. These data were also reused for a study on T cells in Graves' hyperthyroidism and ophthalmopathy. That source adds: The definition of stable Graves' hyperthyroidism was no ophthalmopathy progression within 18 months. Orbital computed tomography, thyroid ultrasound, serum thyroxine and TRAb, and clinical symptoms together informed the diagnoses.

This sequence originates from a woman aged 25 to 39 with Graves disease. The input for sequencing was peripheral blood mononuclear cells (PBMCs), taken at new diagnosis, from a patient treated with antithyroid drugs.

CDR3 nucleotide sequence: TGTGCCAGCAGCCAGCTCGGGCCTAACGGACTGGTCGACGAGCAGTACTTC. Its translation: CASSQLGPNGLVDEQYF. The chain uses TRBV13 and TRBJ2-7; D may be TRBD2 (5 bases). Trimming pared 5 bases from V and 5 bases from J, leaving 25 bases between. The CDR3 covers 17 residues. Germline values: CDR1 PRHDT, CDR2 FYEKMQ (reference sequence). The full variable domain, completed using reference TRBV13 and TRBJ2-7, is AAGVIQSPRHLIKEKRETATLKCYPIPRHDTVYWYQQGPGQDPQFLISFYEKMQSDKGSIPDRFSAQQFSDYHSELNMSSLELGDSALYFCASSQLGPNGLVDEQYFGPGTRLTVT.